A selection of T cell receptor beta chains follows, all from one sample in a study of Graves' ophthalmopathy and Graves' hyperthyroidism. TCRdb fed the multiplex PCR reads into MiXCR, producing one record per CDR3 protein. The sample yields 660,000 or so distinct CDR3 sequences, more than 40% seen once. Sequenced material: peripheral blood. The receptor source for this set is an adult man with Graves' ophthalmopathy. Each CDR3 is given with its conserved first and last residue. A D gene is named only where the DNA matches it firmly. Some rows have no size entry. The others give once, few or many, or a class for an expanded clone.

D gene,V gene,CDR3 length,J gene,clone size,CDR3 DNA,CDR3 protein
.,TRBV7-2,12,TRBJ1-3,.,TGTGCCAGCAGCTCCGGGCGGGACACCATATATTTT,CASSSGRDTIYF
.,TRBV20-1,15,TRBJ1-2,.,TGCAGTGCCGCCGGCGGGGGGATGCGGGCCTATGGCTACACCTTC,CSAAGGGMRAYGYTF
.,TRBV10-3,16,TRBJ2-7,many,TGTGCCATCAGTGAGCCCGGGACAACTAGCTCCTACGAGCAGTACTTC,CAISEPGTTSSYEQYF
.,TRBV24-1,14,TRBJ1-5,many,TGTGCCACCAGTGAGTCAGGGGGCAATCAGCCCCAGCATTTT,CATSESGGNQPQHF
.,TRBV29-1,12,TRBJ1-1,many,TGCAGCGTTGAGGCCATGAACACTGAAGCTTTCTTT,CSVEAMNTEAFF
.,TRBV5-1,18,TRBJ2-5,few,TGCGCCAGCAGCTTGCCGTCCCATAAGGGAGGCCTCCAAGAGACCCAGTACTTC,CASSLPSHKGGLQETQYF
.,TRBV20-1,14,TRBJ2-7,.,TGCAGTGCTCCACAGGGCAGGGGGGGATACGAGCAGTACTTC,CSAPQGRGGYEQYF
.,TRBV7-8,15,TRBJ2-5,many,TGTGCCAGCAGACTCGTAGGGGGGGCGGGTGAGACCCAGTACTTC,CASRLVGGAGETQYF
.,TRBV24-1,15,TRBJ2-2,.,TGTGCCAGCAGTTACTATTCAGGGAACACCGGGGAGCTGTTTTTT,CASSYYSGNTGELFF
.,TRBV24-1,15,TRBJ2-1,.,TGTGCCACCAGTGACCCAGGGAGCTCCTACAATGAGCAGTTCTTC,CATSDPGSSYNEQFF
.,TRBV12-3/TRBV12-4,14,TRBJ1-1,.,TGTGCCAGCAGCACCTTGGGGGGAAACACTGAAGCTTTCTTT,CASSTLGGNTEAFF
TRBD1,TRBV10-3,13,TRBJ1-6,.,TGTGCCATCAATAGACAGGGAAACTCACCCCTCCACTTT,CAINRQGNSPLHF
.,TRBV7-6,16,TRBJ1-2,many,TGTGCCAGCAGCTTAGGCTTTTCAGGGGACGTCTATGGCTACACCTTC,CASSLGFSGDVYGYTF
.,TRBV2,13,TRBJ2-2,once,TGTGCCAGCAGAACAAGGCCGGCAGGGGAGCTGTTTTTT,CASRTRPAGELFF
TRBD1,TRBV10-3,15,TRBJ2-5,.,TGTGCCATCAGCAAGCGGGACAGGGGACGGGAGACCCAGTACTTC,CAISKRDRGRETQYF
.,TRBV7-9,16,TRBJ2-7,.,TGTGCCAGCAGCCCCCCGGGTGACAGGCAGATTTACGAGCAGTACTTC,CASSPPGDRQIYEQYF
.,TRBV2,15,TRBJ2-7,many,TGTGCCAGCAGTGGGCATCGCTCGGGGGTCTACGAGCAGTACTTC,CASSGHRSGVYEQYF
.,TRBV7-9,11,TRBJ1-6,many,TGTGCCAGCAGCTTAGCGGGACCCCTCCACTTT,CASSLAGPLHF
.,TRBV7-8,15,TRBJ1-3,many,TGTGCCAGCAGCTTGTCGACCAGGGCCGGAAACACCATATATTTT,CASSLSTRAGNTIYF
.,TRBV5-1,15,TRBJ1-6,once,TGCGCCGGCAGCAACTACGGCGGGAATAATTCACCCCTCCACTTT,CAGSNYGGNNSPLHF
.,TRBV7-8,15,TRBJ1-5,.,TGTGCCAGCAGCTTAACAGGGAGAAAGAATCAGCCCCAGCATTTT,CASSLTGRKNQPQHF
TRBD2,TRBV10-3,13,TRBJ2-1,.,TGTGCCATCAGGCCCCGGGAGGGGAATGAGCAGTTCTTC,CAIRPREGNEQFF
.,TRBV19,13,TRBJ1-2,many,TGTGCCAGTAGTTTGGGGCAGGTCTATGGCTACACCTTC,CASSLGQVYGYTF
TRBD2,TRBV20-1,17,TRBJ2-5,many,TGCAGTGCTAGAGTGCTATCTAGCGGGGGTCACCAAGAGACCCAGTACTTC,CSARVLSSGGHQETQYF
.,TRBV24-1,12,TRBJ2-3,.,TGTGCCACCGCCGGGGTGGGAGATACGCAGTATTTT,CATAGVGDTQYF
TRBD1,TRBV2,15,TRBJ1-4,many,TGTGCCAGCAGCGTAGACAGGGGAGCTAATGAAAAACTGTTTTTT,CASSVDRGANEKLFF
.,TRBV20-1,12,TRBJ1-1,many,TGCAGTGGGAACAGGGCGAACACTGAAGCTTTCTTT,CSGNRANTEAFF
.,TRBV2,15,TRBJ1-5,few,TGTGCCAGCAGTGATACCCAAAATAGCAATCAGCCCCAGCATTTT,CASSDTQNSNQPQHF
.,TRBV19,13,TRBJ1-4,once,TGTGCCAGTAGTATTCGACTCGTTGAAAAACTGTTTTTT,CASSIRLVEKLFF
TRBD1,TRBV4-2,17,TRBJ1-1,.,TGTGCCAGCAGCCAAGACCCCGGACAGGGCCAGAGTGGGATGGCTTTCTTT,CASSQDPGQGQSGMAFF
.,TRBV2,13,TRBJ2-2,many,TGTGCCAGCACCGGGGATGGGACCGGGGAGCTGTTTTTT,CASTGDGTGELFF
TRBD2,TRBV2,18,TRBJ2-2,few,TGTGCCAGCAGTTCGGAACTAGCGGGAGGGCCGGTTGCCGGGGAGCTGTTTTTT,CASSSELAGGPVAGELFF
.,TRBV5-4,15,TRBJ2-5,few,TGTGCCAGCAGCTCCCCCCTGCTCTTGGGGGAGACCCAGTACTTC,CASSSPLLLGETQYF
TRBD1,TRBV25-1,13,TRBJ1-2,many,TGTGCCAGCACCGAGCAGGGGGCGGATGGCTACACCTTC,CASTEQGADGYTF
.,TRBV12-3/TRBV12-4,13,TRBJ1-2,.,TGTGCCATCCTAGGAGCCAGTAGGAATGGCTACACCTTC,CAILGASRNGYTF
TRBD1,TRBV19,14,TRBJ1-1,many,TGTGCCAGTACTTCAACAGGGGTGAACACTGAAGCTTTCTTT,CASTSTGVNTEAFF
.,TRBV7-9,11,TRBJ2-6,.,TGTGCCAGCAGCTTAGCACAGGACCTGGCTTTC,CASSLAQDLAF
.,TRBV7-2,15,TRBJ2-5,.,TGTGCCAGCAGGAGCGGAGGGGGGCCGGAAGAGACCCAGTACTTC,CASRSGGGPEETQYF
.,TRBV12-3/TRBV12-4,14,TRBJ1-5,many,TGTGCCAGCAGCCCGGGACGGGACAATCAGCCCCAGCATTTT,CASSPGRDNQPQHF
.,TRBV14,16,TRBJ2-7,.,TGTGCCAGCAGCCAAGTCATTCGAGGGGGTCCCTACGAGCAGTACTTC,CASSQVIRGGPYEQYF
TRBD1,TRBV7-9,16,TRBJ2-7,many,TGTGCCAGCAGCTTAGGGACAGGCCGGGCCTCCTACGAGCAGTACTTC,CASSLGTGRASYEQYF
.,TRBV10-3,13,TRBJ1-5,many,TGTGCCATCAAGAGGGGTAGCAATCAGCCCCAGCATTTT,CAIKRGSNQPQHF
.,TRBV6-5,15,TRBJ2-6,once,TGTGCCATCAGTTACTCGGACTCTGGGGCCAACGTCCTGGCTTTC,CAISYSDSGANVLAF
TRBD2,TRBV19,16,TRBJ2-5,.,TGTGCCAGTAGTCCCGGGACTAGCGGGGGGATAGAGACCCAGTACTTC,CASSPGTSGGIETQYF
TRBD1,TRBV7-8,15,TRBJ2-5,.,TGTGCCAGCAGCCGGCAGACAGGGGGCGAAGAGACCCAGTACTTC,CASSRQTGGEETQYF
.,TRBV9,13,TRBJ2-1,many,TGTGCCAGCAGCGTAGACGAGAACAATGAGCAGTTCTTC,CASSVDENNEQFF
.,TRBV25-1,14,TRBJ2-5,.,TGTGCCAGCAGCTTGCAGGGGCCAAGGCAGCCCCAGTACTTC,CASSLQGPRQPQYF
.,TRBV2,15,TRBJ2-5,many,TGTGCCAGCAACCCCCGGGACAAAAGTGGAGAGACCCAGTACTTC,CASNPRDKSGETQYF
.,TRBV24-1,13,TRBJ1-1,.,TGTGCCACCACCGGACACGCGAACACTGAAGCTTTCTTT,CATTGHANTEAFF
.,TRBV9,17,TRBJ1-6,many,TGTGCCAGCAGCGCAAGTAGTAGGGGCGGTAGGGATTCACCCCTCCACTTT,CASSASSRGGRDSPLHF
.,TRBV29-1,12,TRBJ1-2,many,TGCAGCGTTGAAACGAGGGGTTCCGGCTACACCTTC,CSVETRGSGYTF
TRBD1,TRBV29-1,15,TRBJ1-5,.,TGCAGCTTGGGACAGGGTAAGGTCGGCAATCAGCCCCAGCATTTT,CSLGQGKVGNQPQHF
.,TRBV12-3/TRBV12-4,16,TRBJ1-4,few,TGTGCCAGCAGTTTTGGGCAGGGAAGTTTAATTGAAAAACTGTTTTTT,CASSFGQGSLIEKLFF
TRBD2,TRBV29-1,16,TRBJ2-7,many,TGCAGCGTTGAAGGGGGACTAGCGGACCGCTCCTACGAGCAGTACTTC,CSVEGGLADRSYEQYF
.,TRBV25-1,15,TRBJ2-7,many,TGTGCCAGCAGTGCACAGGGCCGCAGCTCCTACGAGCAGTACTTC,CASSAQGRSSYEQYF
.,TRBV12-3/TRBV12-4,12,TRBJ1-6,many,TGTGCCAGCAATCGAGAAGGCTCACCCCTCCACTTT,CASNREGSPLHF
TRBD1,TRBV7-9,17,TRBJ1-2,.,TGTGCCAGCAGCCAAGGGGGCTTCGGGGGTTGGGACTATGGCTACACCTTC,CASSQGGFGGWDYGYTF
TRBD1,TRBV12-3/TRBV12-4,15,TRBJ1-5,many,TGTGCCAGCACCCTCGGACAGGCGAGCAATCAGCCCCAGCATTTT,CASTLGQASNQPQHF
.,TRBV10-3,13,TRBJ1-1,.,TGTGCCATCAGTTTTCAGGGGATTGGTGAAGCTTTCTTT,CAISFQGIGEAFF
TRBD1,TRBV20-1,15,TRBJ1-2,.,TGCAGTGCTTCCGGACAGGGTTTGCGTGACTATGGCTACACCTTC,CSASGQGLRDYGYTF